This T cell receptor (beta chain) stems from a study of Ad26.COV2.S vaccination and SARS-CoV-2 variants. Study-wide background: Intramuscularly, Ad26.COV2.S was given either once or twice, 56 days apart. The study's findings and limits: Researchers reported similar non-spike TCR breadth in vaccine and placebo recipients. Breadth and depth estimates from TCRs may understate total T cell responses.

Notes on this clone: Its antigen remains unidentified.

Measured with immunoSEQ multiplex PCR; TCRdb has only the in-frame clones, and not every one. This sample has about 680,000 clones; roughly 90% occur once, and the top ten carry roughly 1.5%. CDR3 length equals 14 residues. V was clipped by 5 bases and J by 5 bases; unmatched bases: 6. The germline gives CDR1 SGHVS, CDR2 FQNEAQ. This sample's treatment: some 20 received Ad26.COV2.S at low or high dose, single or two shots; about 5 received placebo; per-sample allocation not given. Day 63 after the first vaccine or placebo injection was the time point for sampling. The clonotype originates from a person aged 18-60 years who received the Ad26.COV2.S COVID-19 vaccine or a placebo. The chain couples TRBV7-8 to TRBJ2-1, with 7 bases lining up with TRBD1. The sequenced sample was peripheral blood, obtained in a trial of Ad26.COV2.S vaccine versus placebo. The CDR3 DNA reads TGTGCCAGCAGCCCCCGGGACAGCAACAATGAGCAGTTCTTC. This sequence encodes CASSPRDSNNEQFF. Variable domain in full (rest from reference TRBV7-8 and TRBJ2-1): GAGVSQSPRYKVAKRGQDVALRCDPISGHVSLFWYQQALGQGPEFLTYFQNEAQLDKSGLPSDRFFAERPEGSVSTLKIQRTQQEDSAVYLCASSPRDSNNEQFFGPGTRLTVL.